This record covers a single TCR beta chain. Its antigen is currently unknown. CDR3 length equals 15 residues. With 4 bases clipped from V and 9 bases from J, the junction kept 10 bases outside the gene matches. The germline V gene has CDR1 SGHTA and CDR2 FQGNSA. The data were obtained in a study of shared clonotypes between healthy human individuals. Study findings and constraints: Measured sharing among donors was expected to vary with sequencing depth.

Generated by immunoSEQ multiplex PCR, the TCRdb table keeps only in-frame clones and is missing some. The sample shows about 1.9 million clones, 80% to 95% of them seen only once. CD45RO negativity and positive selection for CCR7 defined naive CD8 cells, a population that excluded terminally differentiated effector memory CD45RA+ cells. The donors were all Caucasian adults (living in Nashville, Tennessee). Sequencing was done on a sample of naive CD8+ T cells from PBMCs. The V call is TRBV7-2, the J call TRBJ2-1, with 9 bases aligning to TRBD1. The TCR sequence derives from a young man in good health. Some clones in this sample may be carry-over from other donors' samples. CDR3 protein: CASSSRDREKGEQFF. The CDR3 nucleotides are TGTGCCAGCAGCTCCCGGGACAGGGAAAAAGGTGAGCAGTTCTTC.